The next 21 T cell receptor beta chains were all read from a single sample in a study of blood T cells in healthy people across ages. Primers used in a second PCR of roughly 6 to 12 cycles were a sample-barcoded 5' primer and a J-beta primer mix. TCRdb re-derived calls from the 5' RACE reads in MiXCR, one entry per CDR3 protein. The sample records about 780,000 distinct CDR3 sequences, around a quarter being singletons. The sample also formed part of further work on T cells of mothers and their children.

The material sequenced was blood. All receptors come from a boy younger than 18 in good health.

The chain couples TRBV5-1 to TRBJ2-1; a possible D gene is TRBD1 (6 bases). The CDR3 runs 12 residues. Per germline, CDR1 SGHRS and CDR2 YFSETQ. Trimming left V 5 bases short and J 10 bases short, with 13 bases between. CDR3 sequence: CASSRTGLEQFF. CDR3 sequence (DNA): TGCGCCAGCAGTAGAACAGGGTTGGAGCAGTTCTTC.

This clonotype was seen ten or more times. The rearrangement joins TRBV29-1 to TRBJ2-7; no clear D. The CDR3 loop spans 11 amino acids. Germline V gene data show CDR1 as SQVTM and CDR2 as ANQGSEA. With 1 base removed from V and 3 bases from J, the gap between germline ends came to 4 bases. The CDR3 DNA reads TGCAGCGTTGAAGGGAGCTACGAGCAGTACTTC. It specifies CSVEGSYEQYF.

This chain connects TRBV10-3 to TRBJ1-1, with no clear D. Germline CDR1 is ENHRY and CDR2 is SYGVKD. V shed 6 bases and J shed 1 base, with 12 bases lying between them. The CDR3 runs to 14 residues. The CDR3 sequence: CAIRAATRNTEAFF. CDR3 sequence (DNA): TGTGCCATCAGGGCCGCTACAAGGAACACTGAAGCTTTCTTT.

The chain combines TRBV28 with TRBJ1-3, with 9 bases matching TRBD1. There are 17 residues in the CDR3. CDR1 is MDHEN and CDR2 is SYDVKM in the germline V gene. V gave up 6 bases and J gave up 3 bases; unmatched junction bases: 12. The CDR3 DNA is TGTGCCAGCAGCCTAGGACAGGGGAAGGGGAGTGGAAACACCATATATTTT. This sequence encodes CASSLGQGKGSGNTIYF.

This clonotype was detected only a few times. V usage is TRBV7-9 and J usage is TRBJ1-2; D is possibly TRBD1 (6 bases). There are 12 residues in the CDR3. CDR1 SEHNR and CDR2 FQNEAQ come from the germline V gene (reference sequence). Trimming took off 5 bases at V and 10 bases at J, with 14 bases between the two ends. The CDR3 DNA follows: TGTGCCAGCAGCCAGGCAGGGGTTGTCTACACCTTC. Its protein is CASSQAGVVYTF.

The chain recombines TRBV10-3 with TRBJ2-1, with TRBD1 matching 7 bases. The CDR3 totals 18 residues. V was clipped by 2 bases and J by 0 bases; unmatched bases: 10. Per the germline V gene, CDR1 is ENHRY and CDR2 is SYGVKD. This chain's CDR3 is CAISEPGQHPSSYNEQFF. The DNA for the CDR3 is TGTGCCATCAGTGAGCCGGGACAGCACCCAAGCTCCTACAATGAGCAGTTCTTC.

The table lists this clonotype with a few counts. The CDR3 DNA sequence: TGTGCCAGCAGTGAAGGGGTGCTTGGAAACACCATATATTTT. Translation: CASSEGVLGNTIYF. This sequence joins TRBV2 and TRBJ1-3; no firm D call. The CDR3 consists of 14 residues. Trimming cost V 1 base and J 3 bases, with 7 bases left between them. Germline V gives CDR1 SNHLY, CDR2 FYNNEI.

Here the CDR3 DNA reads TGCAGTGCTGCCCGGGACTTGAACACTGAAGCTTTCTTT. Its translation: CSAARDLNTEAFF. V and J are TRBV20-1 and TRBJ1-1, with D possibly TRBD1 on 5 matching bases. V lost 5 bases and J 0 bases, leaving 10 bases between the germline ends. Germline values: CDR1 DFQATT, CDR2 SNEGSKA (reference sequence). The CDR3 has 13 amino acids.

The V and J genes are TRBV4-1 and TRBJ1-1; 9 bases align to TRBD1. CDR3 length equals 17 residues. Germline V gene sequence: CDR1 MGHRA, CDR2 YSYEKL. V shed 6 bases and J 0 bases; nucleotides not matched to a gene: 11. CDR3 loop: CASRPRQGGQMNTEAFF. The CDR3, as DNA: TGCGCCAGCAGACCTAGACAGGGGGGGCAGATGAACACTGAAGCTTTCTTT.

The rearrangement joins TRBV7-9 to TRBJ2-7; 7 bases line up with TRBD1. CDR1 is SEHNR, CDR2 FQNEAQ, per germline (reference sequence). The V segment lost 6 bases and the J segment 0 bases; nucleotides outside the gene matches: 8. The CDR3 has 15 residues. The DNA for the CDR3 is TGTGCCAGCAGTCCAGGGGGATTTAGCTCCTACGAGCAGTACTTC. This gives the protein CASSPGGFSSYEQYF.

This rearrangement joins TRBV29-1 to TRBJ1-4; no firm D call. The ends were cut back, 6 bases at V and 5 bases at J, with 10 bases in the middle. The CDR3 runs to 12 residues. Germline V lookup: CDR1 SQVTM, CDR2 ANQGSEA. The CDR3 here is CSVVLENEKLFF. The CDR3 DNA follows: TGCAGCGTCGTCCTAGAGAATGAAAAACTGTTTTTT.

There are a few counts of this clonotype. The chain is built from TRBV20-1 and TRBJ2-7; D is possibly TRBD1 (5 bases). This CDR3 is built from 14 residues. V lost 3 bases, J lost 1 base, and 13 bases lay in between. The germline gives CDR1 DFQATT, CDR2 SNEGSKA (reference sequence). CDR3: CSARRGQGSYEQYF. CDR3 DNA: TGCAGTGCTAGGAGAGGTCAGGGTTCCTACGAGCAGTACTTC.

This clonotype was seen a handful of times. The chain recombines TRBV28 with TRBJ1-5; the D gene is possibly TRBD1 (5 bases). Germline assignment: CDR1 MDHEN and CDR2 SYDVKM. This CDR3 spans 13 amino acids. Here the CDR3 reads CALGRGSNQPQHF. The CDR3 DNA is TGTGCTCTTGGGCGGGGGTCTAATCAGCCCCAGCATTTT.

The table lists this clonotype with a few counts. The chain is built from TRBV20-1 and TRBJ2-7, with D unresolved. This CDR3 is 11 amino acids long. CDR1 is DFQATT and CDR2 is SNEGSKA in the germline V gene (reference sequence). With 6 bases removed from V and 5 bases from J, the gap between germline ends came to 11 bases. This CDR3 reads CSAQDANEQYF. The CDR3 nucleotides are TGCAGTGCCCAGGACGCAAACGAGCAGTACTTC.

V gene TRBV3-1 combines with J gene TRBJ2-7; the D call may be TRBD1 or TRBD2 (7 bases each). The germline CDR1 and CDR2 sequences are LGHDT and YNNKEL (reference sequence). CDR3 length: 13 residues. Trimming removed 2 bases at V and 6 bases at J, with 11 bases between. DNA of the CDR3: TGTGCCAGCAGCCAAACAGGGGAGGGCGAGCAGTACTTC. Encoded protein: CASSQTGEGEQYF.

Concerning this clonotype: Since the CDR3 does not end with the conserved phenylalanine or tryptophan, this likely comes from a read error. The CDR3 region has the DNA TGTGCCAGCAGCCTCGGCGGACAGGGCGGCTATGGCTACACCCTC. The encoded protein is CASSLGGQGGYGYTL. The rearrangement links TRBV3-1 to TRBJ1-2, with TRBD1 matching over 8 bases. CDR1 and CDR2 (germline): LGHDT, YNNKEL (reference sequence). The CDR3 is 15 residues long. V shed 4 bases and J 4 bases; nucleotides not matched to a gene: 8.

This chain links TRBV7-2 with TRBJ2-5; the D gene is possibly TRBD2 (6 bases). CDR3 length equals 15 residues. From germline, CDR1 is SGHTA and CDR2 FQGNSA. Trimming shortened V by 3 bases and J by 8 bases, and 19 bases separated the two germline ends. CDR3 in amino acids: CASSFLAGPSVTQYF. The CDR3 region has the DNA TGTGCCAGCAGCTTTCTCGCGGGGCCCTCGGTTACCCAGTACTTC.

The chain recombines TRBV19 with TRBJ1-6; the D is unclear. Germline CDR1 LNHDA, CDR2 SQIVND (reference sequence). This CDR3 is built from 16 residues. Trimming left V 3 bases short and J 0 bases short, with 9 bases between. The CDR3 DNA is TGTGCCAGTAGTATCAACCGGAGCTCCTATAATTCACCCCTCCACTTT. It yields the protein CASSINRSSYNSPLHF.

In its sample, this clonotype was seen a few times. V usage is TRBV6-5 and J usage is TRBJ2-7, with D perhaps TRBD2 (6 bases). Trimming stripped 8 bases from V and 0 bases from J, with 17 bases between. Germline V gene sequence: CDR1 MNHEY, CDR2 SVGAGI. The CDR3 runs to 15 residues. This chain's CDR3 is CASSRGGTVSYEQYF. Here the CDR3 DNA reads TGTGCCAGCTCCAGAGGCGGGACTGTCTCCTACGAGCAGTACTTC.

The chain uses TRBV7-2 and TRBJ1-3; D remains unclear. The CDR3 has 12 amino acids. V lost 5 bases to trimming and J lost 7 bases, with 9 bases between them. Per the germline V gene, CDR1 is SGHTA and CDR2 is FQGNSA. The CDR3 protein is CASSLDRNTIYF. The CDR3 DNA is TGTGCCAGCAGCCTAGATCGGAACACCATATATTTT.

In its sample, this clonotype was seen a few times. The rearrangement links TRBV25-1 to TRBJ2-3; D ambiguous. V was cut by 1 base and J by 5 bases, with 13 bases left in between. Per germline, CDR1 MGHDK and CDR2 SYGVNS. The CDR3 consists of 15 residues. CDR3 sequence (DNA): TGTGCCAGCAGTGAATCCGGCAGATCCCAAGATACGCAGTATTTT. Its protein is CASSESGRSQDTQYF.